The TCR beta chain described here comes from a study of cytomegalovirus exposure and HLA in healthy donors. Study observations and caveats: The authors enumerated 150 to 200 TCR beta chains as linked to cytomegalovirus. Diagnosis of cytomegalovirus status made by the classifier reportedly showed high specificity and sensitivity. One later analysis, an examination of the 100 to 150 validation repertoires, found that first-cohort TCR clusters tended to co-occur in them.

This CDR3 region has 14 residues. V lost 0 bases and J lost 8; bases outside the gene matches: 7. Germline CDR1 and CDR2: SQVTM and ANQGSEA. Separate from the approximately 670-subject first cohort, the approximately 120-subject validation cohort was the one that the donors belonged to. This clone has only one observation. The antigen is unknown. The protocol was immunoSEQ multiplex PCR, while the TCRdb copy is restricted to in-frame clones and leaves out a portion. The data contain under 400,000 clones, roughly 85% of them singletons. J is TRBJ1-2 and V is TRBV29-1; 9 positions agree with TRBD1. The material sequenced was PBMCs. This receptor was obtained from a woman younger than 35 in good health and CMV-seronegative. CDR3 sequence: CSVEEWDRVRGYTF. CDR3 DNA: TGCAGCGTTGAAGAATGGGACAGGGTAAGGGGCTACACCTTC.